The clone carrying this TCR beta chain has at least ten counts. Its antigen remains unidentified. The data belong to a study of Graves' ophthalmopathy and Graves' hyperthyroidism. Broader study findings: The model achieved about 70% sensitivity and 72% to 85% specificity for ophthalmopathy progression.

Beta-chain TCR CDR3 regions were amplified from RNA transcripts. Second-round multiplex PCR followed a first-round RT-PCR using HTBI primers. TCRdb reprocessed the multiplex PCR reads with MiXCR, giving one entry per CDR3 protein. Counted here are hundreds of thousands of distinct CDR3 sequences, about a fifth occurring once; the ten biggest clones make up around 6.9%. Among the exclusions were patients with other autoimmune diseases, uncontrolled infections, pregnancy or lactation. Looked up from germline, CDR1 is MNHEY and CDR2 is SVGAGI. The CDR3 is 12 residues long. V was trimmed by 4 bases and J by 5 bases, leaving 6 bases between them.

The sequenced material came from peripheral blood. The chain uses TRBV6-5 and TRBJ1-5; D is ambiguous. This TCR was recovered from a woman between 18 and 30 years old with stable Graves' hyperthyroidism. Some clones in this sample may be carry-over from other donors' samples. CDR3 sequence (DNA): TGTGCCAGCAGTTCCTCCTATCAGCCCCAGCATTTT. Residues: CASSSSYQPQHF.